The next 27 T cell receptor beta chains were all read from a single sample in a study of Graves' ophthalmopathy and Graves' hyperthyroidism. Scientists amplified the TCR beta CDR3 regions from RNA transcripts. The workflow started with a first-round RT-PCR run with HTBI primers and then moved on to a second-round multiplex PCR. TCRdb redid the calling of the multiplex PCR reads with MiXCR, one entry per CDR3 protein. The data contain about 500,000 distinct CDR3 sequences, about 40% of them singletons. The sequencing input was peripheral blood or thyroid tissue (not recorded which). The receptors derive from an adult man with Graves' hyperthyroidism.

Many counts were recorded for this clonotype. V and J are TRBV11-2 and TRBJ1-5, with D uncertain. The V and J ends lost 1 base and 5 bases respectively, with 9 bases between them. This CDR3 contains 14 residues. Germline values: CDR1 SGHAT, CDR2 FQNNGV. The CDR3 loop reads CASSLVRSDQPQHF. The CDR3 DNA reads TGTGCCAGCAGCTTAGTCCGCTCTGATCAGCCCCAGCATTTT.

This clonotype was counted many times. The chain uses TRBV2 and TRBJ1-2; D call uncertain. Germline V gives CDR1 SNHLY, CDR2 FYNNEI. CDR3 size: 10 residues. V was cut by 6 bases and J by 7 bases, with 6 bases left in between. The chain's CDR3 is CASRVSGYTF. The CDR3 bases are TGTGCCAGCAGGGTCAGTGGCTACACCTTC.

This clonotype was detected ten times or more. The CDR3 nucleotides read TGTGCCAGCAGCTTAGCGGGACTAGCAACCTACGAGCAGTACTTC. It encodes CASSLAGLATYEQYF. The chain joins TRBV7-6 to TRBJ2-7; 9 bases match TRBD2. The CDR3 sequence is 15 residues long. The V gene end was trimmed by 0 bases and the J gene end by 2 bases; junction bases not matched to a gene: 2. Germline-derived CDR1 and CDR2 are SGHVS and FNYEAQ.

The chain uses TRBV7-2 and TRBJ1-5, with D unresolved. The CDR3 spans 15 residues. The germline V gene encodes CDR1 SGHTA and CDR2 FQGNSA. Trimming removed 3 bases at V and 11 bases at J, with 20 bases between. The CDR3 DNA reads as TGTGCCAGCAGCTTCCCTAGCGGGAGGGCTGAGACCCAGCATTTT. Its protein is CASSFPSGRAETQHF.

The chain is built from TRBV7-9 and TRBJ2-7; 11 bases match TRBD1. The germline CDR1 and CDR2 sequences are SEHNR and FQNEAQ (reference sequence). Germline trimming cut 3 bases from V and 8 bases from J; bases unmatched to any gene: 9. This CDR3 has 15 residues. CDR3 in DNA: TGTGCCAGCAGCTTCCGGGACAGGGGGAGCCCCAAGCAGTACTTC. Protein product: CASSFRDRGSPKQYF.

In this sample, this clonotype turned up many times. V usage is TRBV29-1 and J usage is TRBJ2-5, with 10 bases identical to TRBD1. Trimming cost V 7 bases and J 2 bases; bases outside gene matches: 7. The germline V gene has CDR1 SQVTM and CDR2 ANQGSEA. The CDR3 covers 14 residues. As DNA, the CDR3 is TGCAGCGGGCGGGACAGGGGTATTCAAGAGACCCAGTACTTC. Translation gives CSGRDRGIQETQYF.

A word on this clonotype: One end of the junction varies from germline; a read error may be responsible. The V and J genes are TRBV19 and TRBJ1-2; no clear D gene. This CDR3 spans 17 amino acids. The germline CDR1 and CDR2 sequences are LNHDA and SQIVND (reference sequence). The CDR3 reads CASSITPREPNNYGCTF. The CDR3 nucleotides are TGTGCCAGTAGTATAACACCGAGAGAACCAAATAACTATGGCTGCACCTTC.

This clonotype was detected many times. V and J are TRBV27 and TRBJ1-2, with D possibly being TRBD1 (6 bases). CDR1 MNHEY and CDR2 SMNVEV come from the germline V gene (reference sequence). V lost 8 bases to trimming and J lost 4 bases, with 17 bases between them. This CDR3 is built from 14 residues. The chain's CDR3 is CASRQGQGGYGYTF. The CDR3 DNA reads TGTGCCAGCCGCCAGGGGCAGGGAGGCTATGGCTACACCTTC.

This clonotype occurred a few times. This rearrangement joins TRBV19 to TRBJ1-5; D is ambiguous. This CDR3 comprises 14 residues. V lost 3 bases to trimming and J lost 7 bases, with 13 bases between them. Germline loops: CDR1 LNHDA, CDR2 SQIVND (reference sequence). Here the CDR3 DNA reads TGTGCCAGTAGTATCCGTGGGCTGGGGCAGCCCCAGCATTTT. It codes for CASSIRGLGQPQHF.

This clonotype was detected many times. V usage is TRBV29-1 and J usage is TRBJ2-1, with 7 bases matching TRBD1. Germline V CDR1 and CDR2: SQVTM, ANQGSEA. CDR3 length equals 12 residues. J lost 10 bases, V lost 6 bases, and 9 bases had no gene match. As DNA, the CDR3 is TGCAGCGTCAGTACAGGGGTAGGAGAGCAGTTCTTC. Protein sequence: CSVSTGVGEQFF.

The chain employs TRBV29-1 and TRBJ2-3; 7 bases are shared with TRBD2. The germline gives CDR1 SQVTM, CDR2 ANQGSEA. The CDR3 contains 12 residues. V shed 7 bases and J 2 bases; nucleotides not matched to a gene: 3. The CDR3 reads CSGGGNTDTQYF. DNA of the CDR3: TGCAGCGGGGGGGGGAACACAGATACGCAGTATTTT.

This clonotype was counted many times. The chain links TRBV20-1 to TRBJ1-6, with D possibly TRBD1 on 6 matching bases. CDR1 DFQATT and CDR2 SNEGSKA come from the germline V gene (reference sequence). This CDR3 spans 13 amino acids. The germline V and J ends were trimmed by 0 bases and 8 bases, with 8 bases remaining between them. DNA for the CDR3: TGCAGTGCTAGAGATCAGGGGTATTCACCCCTCCACTTT. This codes for CSARDQGYSPLHF.

The chain combines TRBV7-3 with TRBJ2-7; TRBD1 is a possible D gene (6 bases). V was pared by 5 bases and J by 2 bases, with 13 bases between. The CDR3 runs 14 residues. Per germline, CDR1 SGHTA and CDR2 FQGTGA. CDR3 residues: CASSPGTNTYEQYF. CDR3 DNA: TGTGCCAGCAGCCCCGGGACAAACACCTACGAGCAGTACTTC.

In this sample, this clonotype turned up a few times. The chain is built from TRBV24-1 and TRBJ2-2; the D gene is possibly TRBD2 (5 bases). Germline V gene sequence: CDR1 KGHDR, CDR2 SFDVKD. The CDR3 covers 13 residues. The V gene lost 4 bases and the J gene lost 8 bases, with 10 bases spanning the gap. The CDR3 reads CATSEWTGGELFF. DNA for the CDR3: TGTGCCACCAGTGAATGGACTGGAGGGGAGCTGTTTTTT.

The chain uses TRBV7-2 and TRBJ2-3, with D possibly TRBD2 on 5 matching bases. Deletions cut 5 bases from V and 0 bases from J, with 9 bases between. Germline CDR1 reads SGHTA; CDR2 reads FQGNSA. This CDR3 is 14 amino acids long. The CDR3 DNA reads TGTGCCAGCAGCCCCGGAGGTAGCACAGATACGCAGTATTTT. It yields the protein CASSPGGSTDTQYF.

Comment on this clonotype: Possible read error: a much larger clone is one base away. The CDR3: CVSSHNWFETQYF. CDR3 sequence (DNA): TGTGTCAGCAGCCACAATTGGTTTGAGACCCAGTACTTC. V usage is TRBV14 and J usage is TRBJ2-5; no reliable D call. This CDR3 is 13 amino acids long. The germline V gene has CDR1 SGHDN and CDR2 FVKESK. Full variable domain (outside the CDR3, taken from reference TRBV14 and TRBJ2-5): EAGVTQFPSHSVIEKGQTVTLRCDPISGHDNLYWYRRVMGKEIKFLLHFVKESKQDESGMPNNRFLAERTGGTYSTLKVQPAELEDSGVYFCVSSHNWFETQYFGPGTRLLVL.

The V call is TRBV7-8, the J call TRBJ1-2; D perhaps matches TRBD1 (5 bases). The ends were cut back, 1 base at V and 6 bases at J, with 18 bases in the middle. The germline gives CDR1 SGHVS, CDR2 FQNEAQ. The CDR3 is made up of 16 amino acids. CDR3 nucleotides: TGTGCCAGCAGCTTAGGGGTGATGGGGGGTGGCAATGGCTACACCTTC. This encodes CASSLGVMGGGNGYTF.

This clonotype has ten or more counts. The J gene is TRBJ2-5, the V gene TRBV7-3; 9 nucleotides agree with TRBD2. This CDR3 has 13 amino acids. V lost 5 bases and J lost 5; bases outside the gene matches: 3. Germline assignment: CDR1 SGHTA and CDR2 FQGTGA. The CDR3 here is CASSPGLAETQYF. The CDR3 DNA is TGTGCCAGCAGCCCCGGACTAGCGGAGACCCAGTACTTC.

Of note for this clonotype: A much larger clone lies one base from this, so it may be a read error. The chain recombines TRBV29-1 with TRBJ2-2; 8 positions match TRBD1. The V gene's germline CDR1 is SQVTM and CDR2 ANQGSEA. This CDR3 has 13 residues. The junction had 8 bases not matched to a gene; V was cut back by 7 bases and J by 7 bases. For the CDR3, the DNA is TGCAGCGCCGGACAGGGTGACATCGGGGAGCTGTTTTTT. Its translation: CSAGQGDIGELFF.

In this sample, this clonotype turned up many times. The chain is built from TRBV7-9 and TRBJ2-5; tentatively, D is TRBD2 (5 bases). Germline loops: CDR1 SEHNR, CDR2 FQNEAQ (reference sequence). Trimming removed 7 bases from V and 5 bases from J, with 20 bases in between. This CDR3 region has 15 residues. The CDR3 DNA follows: TGTGCCAGCACCCTAGAGGGCAGAACGCGCGAGACCCAGTACTTC. Translated, it gives CASTLEGRTRETQYF.

This clonotype showed up just a few times. This sequence may be a read error, since a much larger clone differs from it by one base. It is likely a read error, because the conserved phenylalanine at the end of the CDR3 is missing. The CDR3 is CASSKLAGIAYEQYL. The CDR3 DNA is TGCGCCAGCAGCAAATTAGCGGGAATAGCCTACGAGCAGTACCTC. The rearrangement joins TRBV5-1 to TRBJ2-7, with TRBD2 identical over 8 bases. This CDR3 spans 15 amino acids. In germline, CDR1 is SGHRS, CDR2 YFSETQ. V dropped 4 bases and J dropped 2; count of bases not matched to a gene: 8.

Ten or more counts support this clonotype. The CDR3 DNA sequence: TGTGCCAGCAGCCAAGTAAGGCTAGCGGGCGGTGAGACCCAGTACTTC. Its protein is CASSQVRLAGGETQYF. The V gene is TRBV14, the J gene TRBJ2-5, with 8 bases identical to TRBD2. V gave up 1 base and J gave up 5 bases; unmatched junction bases: 9. Germline V gene sequence: CDR1 SGHDN, CDR2 FVKESK. The CDR3 contains 16 residues.

This sequence joins TRBV7-9 and TRBJ2-7; possibly TRBD1 or TRBD2 for D (6 bases each). The assigned J gene may be wrong: the sequence end matches TRBJ2-1 better. The CDR3 runs 14 residues. Germline V gene lookup returns CDR1 SEHNR and CDR2 FQNEAQ (reference sequence). The CDR3 region is CASSKGGSYNEQFF. The CDR3 DNA is TGTGCCAGCAGCAAGGGGGGCTCCTACAATGAGCAGTTCTTC.

There are many counts of this clonotype. The chain employs TRBV7-9 and TRBJ1-4, with D unresolved. V shed 2 bases and J shed 6 bases, with 10 bases lying between them. CDR1 and CDR2 (germline): SEHNR, FQNEAQ (reference sequence). CDR3 length: 14 amino acids. CDR3 in amino acids: CASSLRTPHEKLFF. The CDR3 coding sequence is TGTGCCAGCAGCTTACGCACGCCTCATGAAAAACTGTTTTTT.

The sample holds many counts of this clonotype. This chain links TRBV20-1 with TRBJ1-3, with TRBD1 identical over 7 bases. The CDR3 consists of 12 residues. From germline, CDR1 is DFQATT and CDR2 SNEGSKA (reference sequence). The junction had 5 bases not matched to a gene; V was cut back by 4 bases and J by 8 bases. The CDR3 DNA reads as TGCAGTGCTACACGGGACAGAGACACCATATATTTT. It codes for CSATRDRDTIYF.

In its sample, this clonotype was seen many times. CDR3 region: CASSLEGGDRVYEQYF. CDR3 nucleotides: TGTGCCAGCAGCTTAGAAGGAGGGGACAGGGTCTACGAGCAGTACTTC. The chain combines TRBV7-9 with TRBJ2-7; 9 bases agree with TRBD1. The CDR3 has 16 amino acids. The junction had 7 bases not matched to a gene; V was cut back by 1 base and J by 3 bases. Germline V gene lookup returns CDR1 SEHNR and CDR2 FQNEAQ (reference sequence).

There are a few counts of this clonotype. The rearrangement joins TRBV28 to TRBJ1-1, with D perhaps matching TRBD1 (5 bases). The CDR3 covers 10 residues. Germline-derived CDR1 and CDR2 are MDHEN and SYDVKM. Trimming took off 8 bases at V and 5 bases at J, with 6 bases between the two ends. CDR3 bases: TGTGCCAGCTGGGGGACTGAAGCTTTCTTT. Amino acid sequence: CASWGTEAFF.